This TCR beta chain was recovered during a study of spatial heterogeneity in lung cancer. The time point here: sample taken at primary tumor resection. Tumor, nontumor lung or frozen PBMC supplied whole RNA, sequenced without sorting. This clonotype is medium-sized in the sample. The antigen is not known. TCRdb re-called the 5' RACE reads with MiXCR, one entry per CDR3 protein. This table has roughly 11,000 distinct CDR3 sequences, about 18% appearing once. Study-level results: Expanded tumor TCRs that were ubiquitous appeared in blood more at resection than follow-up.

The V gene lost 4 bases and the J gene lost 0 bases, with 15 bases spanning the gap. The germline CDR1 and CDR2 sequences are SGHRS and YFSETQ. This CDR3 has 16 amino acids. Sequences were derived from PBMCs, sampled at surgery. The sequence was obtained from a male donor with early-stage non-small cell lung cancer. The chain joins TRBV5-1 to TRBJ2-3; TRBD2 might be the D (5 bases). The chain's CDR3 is CASSPFGERSTDTQYF. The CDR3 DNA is TGCGCCAGCAGCCCATTTGGGGAGCGAAGCACAGATACGCAGTATTTT.